This record covers a single TCR beta chain. As yet, its antigen is unknown. Germline V gene sequence: CDR1 MNHNS, CDR2 SASEGT. Trimming stripped 2 bases from V and 0 bases from J, with 7 bases between. The CDR3 is made up of 14 amino acids. Donors were Caucasian adults residing in Nashville, Tennessee, USA. Without sorting, samples used tens of millions of PBMCs for genomic DNA. Some clones are missing from TCRdb's copy, which holds only in-frame ones; the method was immunoSEQ multiplex PCR. The profile shows around 530,000 clones, roughly four fifths of them singletons. These data belong to a study of shared clonotypes between healthy human individuals. The overall study: Donors were two women and a few men aged 18 to 49. Study-wide points: Clonotype sharing among donors was thought likely to change with sequencing depth.

Sample: PBMCs. The sequence was obtained from a woman aged 40-49 years in good health. Some clones in this sample may be carry-over from other donors' samples. The rearrangement links TRBV6-1 to TRBJ1-2; no firm D call. DNA of the CDR3: TGTGCCAGCAGTGAAATCTGGACTAACTATGGCTACACCTTC. Its translation: CASSEIWTNYGYTF.